Shown below are 27 T cell receptor beta chains from a single sample sequenced in a study of blood T cells in healthy people across ages. A J-beta primer mix and a sample-barcoded 5' primer were used in a second PCR of roughly 6 to 11 cycles. TCRdb passed the 5' RACE reads through MiXCR, listing each CDR3 protein once. Here the sample spans roughly 1.5 million distinct CDR3 sequences, approximately 39% being singletons. Sequencing was carried out using blood. These receptors originate from a woman aged 18-29 years in good health.

This clonotype was counted between two and nine times. The rearrangement links TRBV6-2 or TRBV6-3 to TRBJ2-4, with 10 bases matching TRBD1. CDR3 size: 14 residues. Trimming took 4 bases from V and 14 from J; bases not matched to a gene: 11. Germline CDR1 and CDR2: MNHEY and SVGEGT. The CDR3 loop reads CASSLGQGPYEKYF. The DNA of the CDR3 is TGTGCCAGCAGTTTGGGACAGGGGCCCTACGAGAAGTACTTC.

This clonotype was seen a few times. In nucleotides, the CDR3 is TGTGCCAGCAGCTTCAAAACAGGGGATCAGCCCCAGCATTTT. It is translated as CASSFKTGDQPQHF. The chain uses TRBV7-2 and TRBJ1-5, with TRBD1 matching 7 bases. CDR1 and CDR2 (germline): SGHTA, FQGNSA. CDR3 length equals 14 residues. J gave up 5 bases and V 3 bases, and 4 bases lay outside the gene matches.

The DNA for the CDR3 is TGTGCCAGCAGCTTGAGAGGTCGGACAGGAAGGGATCAGCCCCAGCATTTT. Translated: CASSLRGRTGRDQPQHF. V usage is TRBV5-6 and J usage is TRBJ1-5, with 7 bases lining up with TRBD1. This CDR3 has 17 amino acids. Germline CDR1 reads SGHDT; CDR2 reads YYEEEE. Losses at the gene ends were 1 base for V and 5 bases for J; bases not matched to a gene: 12.

V is TRBV20-1 and J is TRBJ1-1; TRBD1 matches at 8 bases. There are 14 residues in the CDR3. Unmatched junction bases numbered 9, after V lost 0 bases and J lost 9 bases. The germline gives CDR1 DFQATT, CDR2 SNEGSKA (reference sequence). The CDR3 protein is CSARDLVAGGKAFF. For the CDR3, the DNA is TGCAGTGCTAGAGATCTCGTGGCAGGGGGCAAAGCTTTCTTT.

The chain joins TRBV5-1 to TRBJ2-3; TRBD1 matches 10 bases. The CDR3 sequence is 17 residues long. The ends lost 7 bases at V and 5 bases at J; junction bases unmatched: 16. The germline gives CDR1 SGHRS, CDR2 YFSETQ. The CDR3 here is CASFRGQGPGREDTQYF. The CDR3 DNA follows: TGCGCCAGCTTTAGGGGACAGGGGCCGGGTCGTGAAGATACGCAGTATTTT.

The chain combines TRBV6-5 with TRBJ1-1; TRBD1 matches 7 bases. Germline CDR1 is MNHEY and CDR2 is SVGAGI. The CDR3 has 13 amino acids. The CDR3 is CVSSGQPNTEAFF. The CDR3 coding sequence is TGTGTCAGTTCGGGACAGCCGAACACTGAAGCTTTCTTT.

This clonotype was detected a few times. V usage is TRBV5-1 and J usage is TRBJ2-3; 7 nucleotides align to TRBD2. There are 15 residues in the CDR3. Germline CDR1 SGHRS, CDR2 YFSETQ. The V gene end was trimmed by 1 base and the J gene end by 2 bases; junction bases not matched to a gene: 4. CDR3 sequence reads: CASSLFAGDTDTQYF. DNA of the CDR3: TGCGCCAGCAGCTTGTTTGCGGGGGACACAGATACGCAGTATTTT.

The chain is built from TRBV20-1 and TRBJ2-7, with a weak D call TRBD2 (6 bases). The V gene's germline CDR1 is DFQATT and CDR2 SNEGSKA (reference sequence). This CDR3 region has 11 residues. Trimming pared 5 bases from V and 5 bases from J, leaving 10 bases between. In DNA, the CDR3 is TGCAGTGCTCTTGGGACTGACGAGCAGTACTTC. This sequence encodes CSALGTDEQYF.

The chain couples TRBV20-1 to TRBJ1-5; D unclear. The V end was cut by 3 bases, the J end by 4 bases, with 13 bases between. The CDR3 consists of 14 residues. Per germline, CDR1 DFQATT and CDR2 SNEGSKA (reference sequence). The CDR3 is CSASGLPGNQPQHF. DNA of the CDR3: TGCAGTGCTAGCGGCCTCCCGGGGAATCAGCCCCAGCATTTT.

The rearrangement links TRBV28 to TRBJ2-1; TRBD2 is a possible D gene (6 bases). The end of the DNA aligns better with TRBJ2-7, so the J call may be wrong. Germline V CDR1 and CDR2: MDHEN, SYDVKM. The length of the CDR3 is 15 residues. The CDR3 nucleotides are TGTGCCAGCAGTAGAGAAGGGAGCGGGCACAATGAGCAGTACTTC. It translates to CASSREGSGHNEQYF.

V is TRBV11-2 and J is TRBJ1-2, with D unresolved. Germline CDR1 SGHAT, CDR2 FQNNGV. V gave up 2 bases and J gave up 7 bases, with 20 bases separating them. This CDR3 contains 16 residues. CDR3 residues: CASSLNAGYKGFGYTF. In DNA form, the CDR3 reads TGTGCCAGCAGCTTAAACGCCGGATACAAGGGATTTGGCTACACCTTC.

The V gene is TRBV14, the J gene TRBJ2-1; 9 bases are shared with TRBD2. The CDR3 sequence is 16 residues long. The ends lost 1 base at V and 4 bases at J; junction bases unmatched: 5. Germline loops: CDR1 SGHDN, CDR2 FVKESK. This CDR3 reads CASSQAISGRYNEQFF. The CDR3 DNA reads TGTGCCAGCAGCCAAGCGATTAGCGGGAGATACAATGAGCAGTTCTTC.

This clonotype was observed many times. This sequence joins TRBV28 and TRBJ2-6; D not certain. This CDR3 has 13 residues. V shed 10 bases and J shed 0 bases, with 7 bases lying between them. Germline V gives CDR1 MDHEN, CDR2 SYDVKM. The CDR3 DNA reads as TGTGCCACCTCAGACTCTGGGGCCAACGTCCTGACTTTC. As protein: CATSDSGANVLTF.

The gene calls are TRBV14 and TRBJ2-1; 10 bases agree with TRBD2. V dropped 0 bases and J dropped 4; count of bases not matched to a gene: 6. Per germline, CDR1 SGHDN and CDR2 FVKESK. The CDR3 consists of 17 residues. This chain's CDR3 is CASSQDSPGLAYNEQFF. The CDR3 nucleotides are TGTGCCAGCAGCCAAGATTCTCCGGGACTAGCGTACAATGAGCAGTTCTTC.

The genes are TRBV20-1 and TRBJ2-4; a weak D match, TRBD2 (6 bases). This CDR3 contains 13 residues. The germline V and J ends were trimmed by 2 bases and 4 bases, with 9 bases remaining between them. Germline V lookup: CDR1 DFQATT, CDR2 SNEGSKA (reference sequence). The CDR3 loop reads CSARTGTKNIQYF. The DNA for the CDR3 is TGCAGTGCTAGAACGGGGACTAAAAACATTCAGTACTTC.

This clonotype has a single count. The V gene is TRBV5-1, the J gene TRBJ2-7, with 7 bases matching TRBD1. This CDR3 comprises 15 residues. The germline V gene has CDR1 SGHRS and CDR2 YFSETQ. Trimming removed 4 bases from V and 3 bases from J; junction bases left unmatched: 10. The CDR3 sequence: CASSMDPRQGYEQYF. CDR3 in DNA: TGCGCCAGCAGCATGGACCCTAGACAGGGCTACGAGCAGTACTTC.

In this sample, this clonotype turned up a few times. The CDR3 loop is CSAPRSSYNEQFF. For the CDR3, the DNA is TGCAGTGCTCCGAGGAGCTCCTACAATGAGCAGTTCTTC. The V gene is TRBV20-1, the J gene TRBJ2-1, with D unresolved. With 5 bases removed from V and 0 bases from J, the gap between germline ends came to 8 bases. In germline, CDR1 is DFQATT, CDR2 SNEGSKA (reference sequence). The CDR3 has 13 residues.

The rearrangement uses TRBV7-2 and TRBJ2-1; TRBD2 matches 11 bases. V lost 3 bases and J lost 5; bases outside the gene matches: 3. The CDR3 runs to 15 residues. Germline V lookup: CDR1 SGHTA, CDR2 FQGNSA. In nucleotides, the CDR3 is TGTGCCAGCAGCTTGACTAGCGGGAACAACAATGAGCAGTTCTTC. This codes for CASSLTSGNNNEQFF.

This chain links TRBV7-6 with TRBJ2-7, with D perhaps TRBD1 (6 bases). From germline, CDR1 is SGHVS and CDR2 FNYEAQ. The CDR3 has 13 residues. The V end was cut by 2 bases, the J end by 3 bases, with 8 bases between. The CDR3 bases are TGTGCCAGCAGCTTATGGGGGCTCTACGAGCAGTACTTC. Its translation is CASSLWGLYEQYF.

This clonotype was seen only a few times. The chain uses TRBV7-2 and TRBJ2-3, with 7 bases aligning to TRBD1. Unmatched junction bases numbered 4, after V lost 5 bases and J lost 2 bases. Germline V gene sequence: CDR1 SGHTA, CDR2 FQGNSA. The CDR3 is 14 residues long. As DNA, the CDR3 is TGTGCCAGCAGCCCGACAGGGAACACAGATACGCAGTATTTT. Protein product: CASSPTGNTDTQYF.

In this sample, this clonotype turned up many times. This sequence joins TRBV7-2 and TRBJ2-3; tentatively, D is TRBD2 (5 bases). This CDR3 spans 15 amino acids. Trimming cost V 5 bases and J 0 bases, with 12 bases left between them. Per germline, CDR1 SGHTA and CDR2 FQGNSA. CDR3 coding DNA: TGTGCCAGCAGCCGCGACGGGGTGAGCACAGATACGCAGTATTTT. This gives the protein CASSRDGVSTDTQYF.

The rearrangement links TRBV24-1 to TRBJ2-7, with 8 bases that match TRBD1. With 3 bases clipped from V and 7 bases from J, the junction kept 16 bases outside the gene matches. This CDR3 comprises 17 residues. Germline V gene lookup returns CDR1 KGHDR and CDR2 SFDVKD. CDR3 in amino acids: CATSDPPGGSGNNEQYF. CDR3 DNA: TGTGCCACCAGTGATCCCCCAGGGGGCTCCGGGAACAATGAGCAGTACTTC.

The J gene is TRBJ2-2, the V gene TRBV11-2, with D unresolved. The CDR3 has 12 amino acids. V was pared by 5 bases and J by 7 bases, with 8 bases between. Germline assignment: CDR1 SGHAT and CDR2 FQNNGV. The CDR3 here is CASSNWIGELFF. In DNA, the CDR3 is TGTGCCAGCAGCAACTGGATCGGGGAGCTGTTTTTT.

The chain uses TRBV21-1 and TRBJ2-7; the table gives TRBD1 as D, unverified against the DNA. The end of the DNA fits TRBJ2-4 better, so the J call may be wrong. TRBV21-1 is described as a pseudogene. The CDR3 consists of 14 residues. The CDR3, as DNA: TGTGCCAGCAGCAAAGCGGACACAGGGAACATTCAGTACTTC. Translated, it gives CASSKADTGNIQYF.

DNA of the CDR3: TGCGCCAGCAGCCCCCTATGGGGCGAGAACACTGAAGCTTTCTTT. It specifies CASSPLWGENTEAFF. The genes are TRBV5-1 and TRBJ1-1; D might be TRBD1 (5 bases). V lost 4 bases to trimming and J lost 1 base, with 14 bases between them. This CDR3 comprises 15 residues. CDR1 and CDR2 from the germline V gene are SGHRS and YFSETQ.

V and J are TRBV5-6 and TRBJ1-6; D is ambiguous. Germline-derived CDR1 and CDR2 are SGHDT and YYEEEE. The CDR3 sequence is 16 residues long. V lost 1 base and J lost 10, with 18 bases in between. CDR3 nucleotide sequence: TGTGCCAGCAGCTTGATGCCTGGAGTGTTTAGCTCACCCCTCCACTTT. Translation gives CASSLMPGVFSSPLHF.

The CDR3 loop reads CASSQDRTSGRARETQYF. DNA of the CDR3: TGCGCCAGCAGCCAAGATCGGACTAGCGGGAGGGCCAGAGAGACCCAGTACTTC. V is TRBV4-3 and J is TRBJ2-7, with 15 positions matching TRBD2. TRBJ2-5 matches the DNA end more closely, so the J call is doubtful. This CDR3 has 18 amino acids. The V gene's germline CDR1 is LGHNA and CDR2 YSLEER.